This T cell receptor (beta chain) stems from a study of preoperative IRX-2 immunotherapy in early breast cancer. Deletions cut 0 bases from V and 3 bases from J, with 9 bases between. This CDR3 is 14 amino acids long. From germline, CDR1 is LNHDA and CDR2 SQIVND (reference sequence). Some clones are missing from TCRdb's copy, which holds only in-frame ones; the method was immunoSEQ multiplex PCR. This sample has roughly 23,000 clones, with approximately 90% found just once. The treatment was: preoperative locoregional IRX-2 cytokine immunotherapy. Patients received preoperative, locoregional IRX-2 cytokine immunotherapy in a phase Ib study.

J is TRBJ2-7 and V is TRBV19; D gene uncertain. The clonotype was recovered from a human donor with breast cancer. Sequencing used tumor tissue, obtained after IRX-2 immunotherapy. CDR3 sequence reads: CASSIERWDYEQYF. CDR3 sequence (DNA): TGTGCCAGTAGTATAGAGCGGTGGGACTACGAGCAGTACTTC.